This entry concerns a single T cell receptor beta chain. The sample originates from a study of monozygotic twins with inflammatory bowel disease. CDR3 length: 15 amino acids. Following a re-call of the 5' RACE reads, TCRdb has one entry per CDR3 protein and lacks DNA. This listing includes 110,000 to 150,000 distinct CDR3 sequences. The sequenced material came from blood. This chain uses TRBV12-3 or TRBV12-4 with TRBJ2-3; as DNA is missing, the TRBD2 call by TCRdb cannot be tested. This clonotype originated in a human donor with ulcerative colitis or Crohn's disease, or a healthy co-twin of an affected twin (not recorded which). CDR3 protein: CASSPTSGSTDTHYF.